Listed here is a single T cell receptor beta chain. The antigen remains unidentified. V was clipped by 6 bases and J by 7 bases; unmatched bases: 8. The CDR3 has 14 residues. Germline CDR1 is MDHEN and CDR2 is SYDVKM. This sample stems from a study of CD8 T cells in Susac syndrome. Study findings and constraints: The study recognized that its TCR sequencing and HLA analysis covered a relatively small number of individuals.

TCR beta sequencing covered blood CD8+ and CD4+ T cells. Negative isolation was applied to CD8+ and CD4+ T cells, and FACS enrichment was applied to TEMRA cells. Reverse transcription used roughly 0.5 to 1 ug RNA and random hexamers. By means of immunoSEQ multiplex PCR, TCR beta CDR3 spanning 54 Vbeta and 13 Jbeta underwent amplification. TCRdb reprocessed the immunoSEQ multiplex PCR reads with MiXCR, giving one entry per CDR3 protein. The sample consists of 150,000 to 200,000 distinct CDR3 sequences, about 95% of them appearing once. The sequence came from a human donor with multiple sclerosis. The chain has TRBV28 and TRBJ2-7; 11 bases align to TRBD2. Input material: CD8+ T cells from PBMCs. The CDR3 DNA follows: TGTGCCAGCAGAGAGACTAGCGGGATTGAGGAGCAGTACTTC. Amino acids: CASRETSGIEEQYF.